Below, 24 T cell receptor beta chains from the same sample are listed, as sequenced in a study of cytomegalovirus exposure and HLA in healthy donors. PCR was performed using 60 Vbeta and 13 Jbeta primers. This table comes from immunoSEQ multiplex PCR, and its TCRdb copy is limited to in-frame clones, with some not included. The sample contains fewer than 200,000 clones, roughly 90% of which appear only once. The source material was PBMCs. Source of these receptors: a boy between 2 and 10 years old in good health and CMV-seronegative.

This clone was counted only a few times. The rearrangement joins TRBV18 to TRBJ1-2, with TRBD1 identical over 7 bases. The CDR3 has 14 amino acids. Trimming took 6 bases from V and 0 from J; bases not matched to a gene: 4. Germline lookup yields CDR1 KGHSH and CDR2 LQKENI. CDR3 sequence: CASSSGQPNYGYTF. The CDR3 DNA sequence: TGTGCCAGCTCTTCGGGACAGCCTAACTATGGCTACACCTTC.

The chain is built from TRBV19 and TRBJ1-2, with TRBD1 matching over 9 bases. Per germline, CDR1 LNHDA and CDR2 SQIVND (reference sequence). The length of the CDR3 is 13 residues. V was pared by 5 bases and J by 7 bases, with 5 bases of the junction left unmatched. CDR3 residues: CASSQRTGAGYTF. DNA for the CDR3: TGTGCCAGTAGTCAGCGGACAGGGGCTGGCTACACCTTC.

This rearrangement joins TRBV5-4 to TRBJ2-5; TRBD1 aligns across 9 bases. The V gene end was trimmed by 2 bases and the J gene end by 7 bases; junction bases not matched to a gene: 9. From germline, CDR1 is SGHNT and CDR2 YYREEE (reference sequence). This CDR3 is built from 15 residues. CDR3 DNA sequence: TGTGCCAGCAGCTTTGGGACAGGGCATTATGGGACCCAGTACTTC. Encoded protein: CASSFGTGHYGTQYF.

The chain joins TRBV11-1 to TRBJ2-7, with D maybe TRBD1 (5 bases). This CDR3 has 16 residues. Trimming cost V 3 bases and J 1 base, with 16 bases left between them. Germline loops: CDR1 SGHAT, CDR2 FQDESV (reference sequence). The CDR3 region has the DNA TGTGCCAGCAGCTTGGGGCCTGGAACACGATCCTACGAGCAGTACTTC. Translating gives CASSLGPGTRSYEQYF.

The chain links TRBV29-1 to TRBJ1-2, with 7 nucleotides matching TRBD1. The trim removed 3 bases at V and 3 bases at J, leaving 10 bases unmatched. The CDR3 runs 15 residues. Per germline, CDR1 SQVTM and CDR2 ANQGSEA. The CDR3, as DNA: TGCAGCGTTGACCAAGGACAGGTGGGAGACTATGGCTACACCTTC. Translated: CSVDQGQVGDYGYTF.

The rearrangement uses TRBV9 and TRBJ1-1; D remains ambiguous. Trimming pared 0 bases from V and 0 bases from J, leaving 6 bases between. Looked up from germline, CDR1 is SGDLS and CDR2 is YYNGEE. There are 14 residues in the CDR3. CDR3 sequence: CASSVGQLNTEAFF. CDR3 nucleotides: TGTGCCAGCAGCGTAGGGCAATTGAACACTGAAGCTTTCTTT.

The gene calls are TRBV28 and TRBJ2-4; no definite D call. The J call may be mistaken, given a closer DNA end match to TRBJ2-7. CDR3 size: 13 residues. Looked up from germline, CDR1 is MDHEN and CDR2 is SYDVKM. CDR3 protein: CASSFPFLGEQYF. The CDR3 DNA follows: TGTGCCAGCAGTTTTCCCTTTTTGGGCGAGCAGTACTTC.

The chain recombines TRBV27 with TRBJ1-4, with D tentatively TRBD1 (5 bases). Trimming removed 4 bases at V and 12 bases at J, with 21 bases between. Germline V gene lookup returns CDR1 MNHEY and CDR2 SMNVEV (reference sequence). CDR3 length: 15 residues. The CDR3 is CASSSLTNGTPELFF. Written as DNA, the CDR3 is TGTGCCAGCAGTTCGCTAACAAACGGGACTCCGGAACTGTTTTTT. Supplemented by reference TRBV27 and TRBJ1-4, the full variable domain reads EAQVTQNPRYLITVTGKKLTVTCSQNMNHEYMSWYRQDPGLGLRQIYYSMNVEVTDKGDVPEGYKVSRKEKRNFPLILESPSPNQTSLYFCASSSLTNGTPELFFGSGTQLSVL.

The chain recombines TRBV28 with TRBJ1-6; D is perhaps TRBD1 (5 bases). Germline CDR1 is MDHEN and CDR2 is SYDVKM. The ends were cut back, 4 bases at V and 11 bases at J, with 12 bases in the middle. The CDR3 loop spans 13 amino acids. In nucleotides, the CDR3 is TGTGCCAGCAGTTGGCGGGGGGGGGCACCCCTCCACTTT. It translates to CASSWRGGAPLHF.

This chain links TRBV5-1 with TRBJ2-1, with 8 bases identical to TRBD2. J lost 3 bases, V lost 4 bases, and 3 bases had no gene match. Germline CDR1 reads SGHRS; CDR2 reads YFSETQ. The CDR3 has 14 residues. As DNA, the CDR3 is TGCGCCAGCAGCCAAGCGGGAGTCTACAATGAGCAGTTCTTC. Amino acids: CASSQAGVYNEQFF.

The rearrangement links TRBV30 to TRBJ1-2; 7 nucleotides match TRBD1. Unmatched junction bases numbered 12, after V lost 4 bases and J lost 10 bases. The CDR3 sequence is 13 residues long. Per germline, CDR1 GTSNPN and CDR2 SVGIG (reference sequence). CDR3 in DNA: TGTGCCTGGACTGGCCGGGCAGGGGGTGCCTACACCTTC. It codes for CAWTGRAGGAYTF.

The V gene is TRBV28, the J gene TRBJ2-2; the D gene is possibly TRBD1 (6 bases). This CDR3 has 15 residues. The V gene's germline CDR1 is MDHEN and CDR2 SYDVKM. Trimming shortened V by 7 bases and J by 5 bases, and 17 bases separated the two germline ends. The CDR3: CASTDPGAVTGELFF. DNA of the CDR3: TGTGCCAGCACCGACCCAGGGGCGGTAACCGGGGAGCTGTTTTTT.

The chain recombines TRBV30 with TRBJ2-1; D remains ambiguous. CDR3 length: 12 amino acids. The V gene lost 4 bases and the J gene lost 3 bases, with 7 bases spanning the gap. The germline V gene has CDR1 GTSNPN and CDR2 SVGIG (reference sequence). The CDR3 protein is CAWTPGYNEQFF. As DNA, the CDR3 is TGTGCCTGGACACCGGGCTACAATGAGCAGTTCTTC.

The chain has TRBV5-4 and TRBJ2-2, with D hard to call. V was pared by 5 bases and J by 3 bases, with 5 bases between. The CDR3 is made up of 12 amino acids. Germline V gene data show CDR1 as SGHNT and CDR2 as YYREEE (reference sequence). Here the CDR3 DNA reads TGTGCCAGCAGTCGGTACACCGGGGAGCTGTTTTTT. Translating gives CASSRYTGELFF.

This clone was seen a single time. The chain couples TRBV5-1 to TRBJ2-5, with TRBD1 matching 7 bases. CDR3 length: 15 residues. V lost 4 bases to trimming and J lost 2 bases; unmatched junction nucleotides: 8. Germline V CDR1 and CDR2: SGHRS, YFSETQ. The CDR3: CASSPPRDSQETQYF. CDR3 bases: TGCGCCAGCAGCCCGCCTCGGGACAGTCAAGAGACCCAGTACTTC. Full variable domain (outside the CDR3, taken from reference TRBV5-1 and TRBJ2-5): KAGVTQTPRYLIKTRGQQVTLSCSPISGHRSVSWYQQTPGQGLQFLFEYFSETQRNKGNFPGRFSGRQFSNSRSEMNVSTLELGDSALYLCASSPPRDSQETQYFGPGTRLLVL.

The chain couples TRBV30 to TRBJ2-2; the match to TRBD2 covers 7 bases. Germline loops: CDR1 GTSNPN, CDR2 SVGIG (reference sequence). This CDR3 is built from 13 residues. In DNA, the CDR3 is TGTGCTGCGTGGGGGAGGGCCGCCGGGGAGCTGTTTTTT. Translated: CAAWGRAAGELFF.

The chain couples TRBV18 to TRBJ2-4, with unresolved D. Looked up from germline, CDR1 is KGHSH and CDR2 is LQKENI. The ends were cut back, 0 bases at V and 1 base at J, with 7 bases in the middle. CDR3 length: 15 residues. The CDR3 coding sequence is TGTGCCAGCTCACCACCCAACGGGGCCAAAAACATTCAGTACTTC. It is translated as CASSPPNGAKNIQYF.

The chain carries TRBV2 and TRBJ2-7, with 7 nucleotides matching TRBD2. The ends lost 7 bases at V and 0 bases at J; junction bases unmatched: 3. The CDR3 spans 13 residues. CDR1 and CDR2 from the germline V gene are SNHLY and FYNNEI. Here the CDR3 DNA reads TGTGCCAGCATGCGGACTAGCTCCTACGAGCAGTACTTC. Translating gives CASMRTSSYEQYF.

The V call is TRBV19, the J call TRBJ1-4; D is possibly TRBD1 (6 bases). Germline V gene data show CDR1 as LNHDA and CDR2 as SQIVND (reference sequence). V lost 2 bases, J lost 6 bases, and 13 bases lay in between. The CDR3 is 15 amino acids. The CDR3 loop is CASSISPGGDEKLFF. Written as DNA, the CDR3 is TGTGCCAGTAGTATAAGCCCGGGGGGCGATGAAAAACTGTTTTTT.

This chain links TRBV6-1 with TRBJ2-5, with 13 bases matching TRBD2. The V segment lost 2 bases and the J segment 7 bases; nucleotides outside the gene matches: 10. Germline-derived CDR1 and CDR2 are MNHNS and SASEGT. This CDR3 region has 17 residues. The CDR3 nucleotides are TGTGCCAGCAGTGAATCGGGACTAGCGGGAATAGGAGGGACCCAGTACTTC. The encoded protein is CASSESGLAGIGGTQYF.

This clone has just a few counts. The chain employs TRBV19 and TRBJ2-7; possibly TRBD1 for D (6 bases). This CDR3 spans 14 amino acids. Per germline, CDR1 LNHDA and CDR2 SQIVND (reference sequence). The V end lost 8 bases, the J end lost 0 bases, and 14 bases lay between the germline ends. The CDR3 sequence: CASRNRALSYEQYF. CDR3 coding DNA: TGTGCCAGTCGGAACAGGGCGCTCTCCTACGAGCAGTACTTC.

J is TRBJ2-6 and V is TRBV19; D not resolved. Trimming pared 5 bases from V and 0 bases from J, leaving 14 bases between. CDR1 LNHDA and CDR2 SQIVND come from the germline V gene (reference sequence). The CDR3 length is 17 residues. The CDR3: CASSPRGVSSGANVLTF. CDR3 bases: TGTGCCAGTAGTCCCCGAGGTGTCTCCTCTGGGGCCAACGTCCTGACTTTC. Combining the CDR3 with reference TRBV19 and TRBJ2-6 gives the whole variable domain DGGITQSPKYLFRKEGQNVTLSCEQNLNHDAMYWYRQDPGQGLRLIYYSQIVNDFQKGDIAEGYSVSREKKESFPLTVTSAQKNPTAFYLCASSPRGVSSGANVLTFGAGSRLTVL.

The rearrangement joins TRBV18 to TRBJ1-2; TRBD1 matches at 9 bases. The germline V gene encodes CDR1 KGHSH and CDR2 LQKENI. CDR3 length: 15 amino acids. V gave up 0 bases and J gave up 8 bases; unmatched junction bases: 7. CDR3 sequence: CASSPPGTGYWGYTF. CDR3 DNA: TGTGCCAGCTCACCACCCGGGACAGGGTATTGGGGCTACACCTTC.

The chain carries TRBV18 and TRBJ2-1; no clear D. This CDR3 has 14 amino acids. V was clipped by 3 bases and J by 4 bases, with 10 bases between them. From germline, CDR1 is KGHSH and CDR2 LQKENI. CDR3 nucleotide sequence: TGTGCCAGCTCACCCCCGGGTACGTACAATGAGCAGTTCTTC. Protein sequence: CASSPPGTYNEQFF.